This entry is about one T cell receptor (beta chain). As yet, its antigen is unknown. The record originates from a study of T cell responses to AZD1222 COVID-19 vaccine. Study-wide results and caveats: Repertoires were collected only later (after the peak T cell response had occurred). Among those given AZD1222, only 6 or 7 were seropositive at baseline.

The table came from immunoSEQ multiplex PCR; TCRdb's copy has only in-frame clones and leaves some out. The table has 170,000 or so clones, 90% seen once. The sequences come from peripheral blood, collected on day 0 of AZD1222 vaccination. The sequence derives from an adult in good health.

In DNA, the CDR3 is TGTGCCAGCAGCTCAGGGACTAGCAATCGAGAGACCCAGTACTTC. This encodes CASSSGTSNRETQYF. This chain links TRBV5-6 with TRBJ2-5, with 9 bases that match TRBD2. Germline CDR1 is SGHDT and CDR2 is YYEEEE. J was trimmed by 4 bases and V by 3 bases; bases with no gene match: 7. The CDR3 runs to 15 residues.